A selection of T cell receptor beta chains follows, all from one sample in a study of a mutant IDH1 vaccine in newly diagnosed glioma. The repertoire was sequenced with immunoSEQ multiplex PCR; TCRdb's copy has only in-frame clones and lacks some. Among more than 25,000 clones, roughly 87% were seen once, and the ten largest hold approximately 3.3%. The antigens these receptors bind are not known. Here the sequenced sample was peripheral blood mononuclear cells (PBMCs), taken from a glioma patient whose treatment included an IDH1 peptide vaccine. These receptors were collected from a woman in her thirties or forties with glioma. Some clones in this sample may be carry-over from other donors' samples. Each CDR3 is given with its conserved first and last residue. The D gene is left open where the match is weak. Some rows have no size entry. The others give once, few or many, or a class for an expanded clone.

D gene,V gene,clone size,J gene,CDR3 DNA,CDR3 protein
TRBD2,TRBV2,NA,TRBJ2-3,TGTGCCAGCCTTAGAACGACTAGCGGGAGTACGCAGTATTTT,CASLRTTSGSTQYF
TRBD1,TRBV7-2,few,TRBJ1-5,TGTGCCAGCAGCCCCCTGACAGGGGTAGGCAATCAGCCCCAGCATTTT,CASSPLTGVGNQPQHF
NA,TRBV5-1,NA,TRBJ1-4,TGCGCCAGCAGCTTGGGCGGGACATACAATGAAAAACTGTTTTTT,CASSLGGTYNEKLFF
NA,TRBV5-6,NA,TRBJ2-7,TGTGCCAGCAGCTTAGAGGGGGCCTACGAGCAGTACTTC,CASSLEGAYEQYF
TRBD1,TRBV11-2,NA,TRBJ2-1,TGTGCCAGCAGCTTCAGGGGGAGCTCCTACAATGAGCAGTTCTTC,CASSFRGSSYNEQFF
NA,TRBV4-2,NA,TRBJ1-6,TGTGCCAGCACGATGCAGGTGGCCCGCTCACCCCTCCACTTT,CASTMQVARSPLHF
NA,TRBV7-3,NA,TRBJ1-1,TGTGCCAGCAGGTTGACGGCGAACACTGAAGCTTTCTTT,CASRLTANTEAFF
NA,TRBV11-2,NA,TRBJ2-7,TGTGCCAGCAGCCCCGGCAGGGCGCGGGGAAACTACGAGCAGTACTTC,CASSPGRARGNYEQYF
NA,TRBV7-3,NA,TRBJ2-1,TGTGCCAGCAGCTTAAGGTGGGATGAGCAGTTCTTC,CASSLRWDEQFF
NA,TRBV11-2,NA,TRBJ1-1,TGTGCCAGCAGCATAGGGGCAGACACTGAAGCTTTCTTT,CASSIGADTEAFF
NA,TRBV30,NA,TRBJ1-1,TGTGCCTGGAGTTACGACACTGAAGCTTTCTTT,CAWSYDTEAFF
NA,TRBV4-2,NA,TRBJ2-3,TGTGCCAGCAGCCAAGGCACTAGGGAAGGCACAGATACGCAGTATTTT,CASSQGTREGTDTQYF